The T cell receptor beta chain under discussion was sequenced for a study of PD-L1 blockade in urothelial cancer listed by TCRdb under 2017. Some background on the complete study: Every patient began therapy in the mid-2010s and was given atezolizumab 1,200 mg intravenously every 3 weeks. About 90% of the 29 patients were identified as males with urothelial cancer of bladder origin, and a prior smoking history was reported by 18 of 29 patients. An ECOG performance status of 0 or 1 was recorded for the patients, and 0 to 3 prior chemotherapy regimens had been received by the patients. Blood samples were analyzed 3 weeks after the start of treatment (second dose) and 6 weeks after the start of treatment. Blood samples gave median yields of around 150,000 T cells and more than 80,000 unique TCRs, along with a median clonality of roughly 0.08. Somatic, immune and clinical correlates of response to PD-L1 blockade with atezolizumab in urothelial cancer were the focus of an exploratory multi-omic analysis. Pretreatment tumor samples, along with matched peripheral blood serially collected before and after atezolizumab treatment, were subjected to TCR sequencing. Durable clinical benefit was defined as progression-free survival longer than 6 months, and TCR features were also tested against progression-free and overall survival. In the same patients, whole exome sequencing and RNA sequencing of pretreatment tumors were performed in addition to TCR sequencing. Nine patients achieved durable clinical benefit and about 19 did not. Over 28 patients had pretreatment blood TCR-seq, about 25 had at least one posttreatment blood collection, and about 25 had tumor TCR-seq. General study outcomes and caveats: Because of the small sample size (n of about 29) and the many exploratory analyses performed, the results are intended to be regarded as hypothesis-generating. A pretreatment peripheral blood TCR clonality below the median was linked to improved progression-free and overall survival. Greater expansion of tumor-associated TCR clones in peripheral blood 3 weeks after the start of treatment was observed in patients with durable benefit (n of about 24, p = 0.022).

This clone was found once. There is no known antigen for this receptor. Nothing much larger sits one base from this clone, and base qualities are not available. The time point label on this specimen signifies: pretreatment peripheral blood. A cohort of around 29 patients with locally advanced or metastatic urothelial carcinoma, treated at Memorial Sloan Kettering on a trial protocol, was included. Peripheral blood mononuclear cells were collected from each patient pretreatment and during treatment, giving between 1 and 8 total time points per patient. The Qiagen DNeasy Blood extraction kit was used to purify genomic DNA from total PBMCs and tumor samples. PBMCs were collected pretreatment and during treatment and were isolated and stored as previously described. From the cysteine through the phenylalanine, the CDR3 covers 13 amino acids. Only the CDR3 part of the read is kept: 39 bases, read in frame from the first base. Based on the germline V gene (reference sequence), the CDR1 and CDR2 sequences are SGHNT and YYREEE. The junction shows trimming of 3 bases on V and 1 base on J, plus 8 bases between the germline ends.

Each PCR received spiked-in synthetic TCR analog templates so that absolute template abundance could be estimated from read counts. The immunoSEQ assay used bias-controlled V and J gene primers to amplify TCRbeta CDR3 regions from genomic DNA. Rearranged TCRbeta segments were sequenced at approximately 20X coverage. As for how the authors treated the data: Clustering was used to correct sequencing errors, and CDR3s were annotated against IMGT so that V, D and J genes could be assigned. Out-of-frame and stop-codon sequences were excluded, and only productive TCRbeta rearrangements were used in downstream analyses. Clonality was calculated as one minus the Shannon entropy normalized by the log of the number of unique productive sequences. Fisher's exact test with Benjamini-Hochberg correction, at a threshold of adjusted p below 0.01, was used to find clones that differed between time points or between blood and tumor. TCRdb's version of the immuneACCESS table is confined to in-frame rearrangements and falls short of the full clone set. An unresolved V gene accounts for under half of the shortfall where checked; the remainder is of unknown origin. For V, J and clone size, that table is used; D and trimming come from the DNA. The sample data list some 45,000 clones, and approximately 80% of these were observed just once. The ten largest clones take up 15% to 20% of the sample.

Sequenced here: PBMCs, sampled around atezolizumab (anti-PD-L1) treatment. The rearrangement combines TRBV5-4 with TRBJ2-7, with the D segment identity uncertain. This TCR was sampled from a man in his 60s with urothelial cancer. The CDR3 here reads CASSSQLSYEQYF. The nucleotides are TGTGCCAGCAGCTCACAGCTTTCCTACGAGCAGTACTTC.